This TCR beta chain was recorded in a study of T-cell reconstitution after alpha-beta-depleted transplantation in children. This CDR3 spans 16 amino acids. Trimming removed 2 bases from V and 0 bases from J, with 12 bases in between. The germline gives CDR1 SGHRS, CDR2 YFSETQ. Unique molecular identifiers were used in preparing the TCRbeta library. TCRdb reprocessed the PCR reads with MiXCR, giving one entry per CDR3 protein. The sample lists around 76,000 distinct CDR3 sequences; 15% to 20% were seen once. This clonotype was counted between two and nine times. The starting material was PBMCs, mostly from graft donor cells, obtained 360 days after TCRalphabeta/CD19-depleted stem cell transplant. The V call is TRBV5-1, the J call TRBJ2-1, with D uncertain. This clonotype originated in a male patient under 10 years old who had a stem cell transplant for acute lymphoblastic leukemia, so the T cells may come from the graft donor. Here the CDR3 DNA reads TGCGCCAGCAGCTTCGGAGAAATGAGCTCCTACAATGAGCAGTTCTTC. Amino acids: CASSFGEMSSYNEQFF.